The clone carrying this TCR beta chain was seen more than once but under ten times. Next came a second PCR, run for about 6 to 11 cycles, which used a sample-barcoded 5' primer along with a J-beta primer mix. TCRdb re-called the 5' RACE reads with MiXCR, one entry per CDR3 protein. The sample holds about a million distinct CDR3 sequences; around two fifths are singletons and the top ten take roughly 14%. The CDR3 totals 16 residues. Germline-derived CDR1 and CDR2 are LGHNA and YSLEER. V lost 0 bases, J lost 3 bases, and 6 bases stayed unmatched. This entry comes from a study of blood T cells in healthy people across ages.

This clonotype originated in a man between 18 and 29 years old in good health. The material sequenced was blood. J is TRBJ1-2 and V is TRBV4-3, with 8 positions matching TRBD1. CDR3: CASSQETGGLHYGYTF. The CDR3 region has the DNA TGCGCCAGCAGCCAAGAAACAGGGGGGCTACACTATGGCTACACCTTC.